The clone carrying this T cell receptor (beta chain) has only a few counts. Its matching antigen is unknown. This sample is drawn from a study of cytomegalovirus exposure and HLA in healthy donors. Study-level results: There were three CMV-associated chains whose specificity for CMV antigens was confirmed in vitro. Accurate HLA-A and HLA-B prediction from TCR beta sequences was reported for most subjects. Later analysis demonstrated an association between a missense DCLRE1C variant and TCR beta V- and J-gene trimming. A later examination showed that TCR association rates differed by HLA locus, with DRB1 most and HLA-C fewest.

The PCR contained 60 Vbeta and 13 Jbeta primers. The repertoire was sequenced with immunoSEQ multiplex PCR; TCRdb's copy has only in-frame clones and lacks some. The table has approximately 170,000 clones, around 68% seen once. CDR3 size: 14 residues. Trimming cost V 3 bases and J 7 bases; bases outside gene matches: 5. CDR1 SGHDT and CDR2 YYEEEE come from the germline V gene. This sequence was found in a man aged 50-60 years in good health and CMV-seronegative. Sequencing input: PBMCs. The chain has TRBV5-6 and TRBJ2-7, with 12 bases fitting TRBD1. CDR3 residues: CASSWDRGRVEQYF. CDR3 bases: TGTGCCAGCAGCTGGGACAGGGGGCGGGTAGAGCAGTACTTC.